Reported below is one TCR beta chain. The antigen is not known. The CDR3 end falls 3 residues outside the read, so it is completed with the germline J gene. The record originates from a study of T cells in women clearing cervical HPV infection. TCR beta CDR3 amplified by multiplex PCR from approximately 1,200 ng genomic DNA. Here immunoSEQ multiplex PCR was the method, and the copy in TCRdb shows in-frame clones only, minus some. The repertoire table contains under 50,000 clones. General study findings and limits: Cases and controls were distinguished at AUC over 0.75 by richness and V genes.

This CDR3 is built from 15 residues. Germline CDR1 reads SGHRS; CDR2 reads YFSETQ. The trim removed 0 bases at V and 0 bases at J, leaving 0 bases unmatched. Input material: blood buffy coat. The V gene is TRBV5-1, the J gene TRBJ2-1; 7 bases are shared with TRBD2. The clonotype was recovered from a woman between 18 and 75 years old with a cervical HPV16 infection that either progressed to CIN3+ or cleared (not recorded which). The sequenced part of the CDR3 DNA is TGCGCCAGCAGCTTGGGCGGGGGCTCCTACAATGAG. It specifies CASSLGGGSYNE. In full, the CDR3 is CASSLGGGSYNEQFF.